This T cell receptor (beta chain) was captured by sequencing in a study of metastatic and nonmetastatic thyroid tumors. Overall study context: Repertoires from blood and tumor or nodule tissue of malignant and benign thyroid patients were compared.

Each patient went into thyroid surgery without having received any treatment. Concerning this clone: Its antigen is unknown.

Original handling: It was from CDR3 differences across clinicopathological groups that a distant-metastasis classifier for papillary thyroid cancer was built. MiXCR reprocessed the PCR reads for TCRdb. The V and J calls and clone size come from TCRdb's table, not from the authors' own analysis. The sample holds approximately 44,000 clones, 20% to 25% seen once. Study-wide results and caveats: Significantly higher TCR beta diversity was reportedly seen in malignant thyroid tumors than benign nodules, in blood and tumor.

Sequenced material: tumor tissue. The source is a female donor with papillary thyroid cancer or a benign thyroid nodule (not recorded which). Some clones in this sample may be carry-over from other donors' samples.

CDR3 coding DNA: TGTGCCAGCAGCTCTATGCTAGCGGGAGAGCGTCCCTACGAGCAGTACTTC. Its translation: CASSSMLAGERPYEQYF. The chain recombines TRBV11-2 with TRBJ2-7; 10 bases line up with TRBD2. The CDR3 loop spans 17 amino acids. CDR1 is SGHAT, CDR2 FQNNGV, per germline. The J segment lost 2 bases and the V segment lost 4 bases, leaving 11 bases of the junction unmatched.